These T cell receptor beta chains were read from a single sample in a study of blood T cell repertoires in COVID-19. The table came from immunoSEQ multiplex PCR; TCRdb's copy has only in-frame clones and leaves some out. The sample records 99,000 or so clones, over 75% being singletons. Sequencing was carried out using peripheral blood. The receptors were sampled from a man aged 45-65 years with acute or convalescent COVID-19. Each CDR3 is given with its conserved first and last residue. D genes are given only for firm matches. The size of a clone is reported for some rows only, either as once, few or many, or as a class for expanded clones.

v_call	d_call	clone_size	j_call	cdr3_nt	cdr3_aa
TRBV19	NA	NA	TRBJ1-5	TGTGCCAGTAGTATGACGGGTATGTTTTTCTCGGATAGCAATCAGCCCCAGCATTTT	CASSMTGMFFSDSNQPQHF
TRBV5-1	TRBD2	NA	TRBJ2-1	TGCGCCAGCAGCTTGGCTCGACTAGCGGGATACAATGAGCAGTTCTTC	CASSLARLAGYNEQFF
TRBV12-3/TRBV12-4	NA	NA	TRBJ1-5	TGTGCCAGCACGAGGGGGAATCAGCCCCAGCATTTT	CASTRGNQPQHF
TRBV4-1	NA	NA	TRBJ1-6	TGCGCCAGCATGGGAGTTCGAGATTCACCCCTCCACTTT	CASMGVRDSPLHF
TRBV28	NA	NA	TRBJ2-1	TGTGCCAGCGGGCAGTACAATGAGCAGTTCTTC	CASGQYNEQFF
TRBV2	NA	NA	TRBJ1-2	TGTGCCAGCAGTGAAGGCAGTGCCTACTATGGCTACACCTTC	CASSEGSAYYGYTF
TRBV13	NA	NA	TRBJ1-4	TGTGCCAGCAGCTTCTACGGTGCAACTAATGAAAAACTGTTTTTT	CASSFYGATNEKLFF
TRBV19	TRBD1	NA	TRBJ2-7	TGTGCCAGTAGTATAGTGACAGGGGACTACGAGCAGTACTTC	CASSIVTGDYEQYF
TRBV2	NA	NA	TRBJ1-1	TGTGCCAGCAGTGAAAGGGGGAAGGCTTTCTTT	CASSERGKAFF
TRBV19	NA	NA	TRBJ1-5	TGTGCCAGTTCCAACAGGGATTTGAGCAATCAGCCCCAGCATTTT	CASSNRDLSNQPQHF
TRBV29-1	NA	NA	TRBJ2-5	TGCAGCGCCGCGACCGGGAATCAAGAGACCCAGTACTTC	CSAATGNQETQYF
TRBV12-3/TRBV12-4	NA	NA	TRBJ2-3	TGTGCCATCAGTCAAACAACCTTGGATACGCAGTATTTT	CAISQTTLDTQYF
TRBV6-5	TRBD1	NA	TRBJ1-2	TGTGCCAGCAGCGACAGGGTTTTGGGCTATGGCTACACCTTC	CASSDRVLGYGYTF
TRBV5-1	TRBD2	NA	TRBJ2-3	TGCGCCAGCAGTCCCCTAGCGGGAGTAGCAGATACGCAGTATTTT	CASSPLAGVADTQYF
TRBV7-8	NA	NA	TRBJ2-1	TGTGCCAGCGCTGCAGGGCCCTCCTACAATGAGCAGTTCTTC	CASAAGPSYNEQFF
TRBV5-6	NA	NA	TRBJ1-1	TGTGCCAGCAGCTATGACAGGACCACTGAAGCTTTCTTT	CASSYDRTTEAFF
TRBV27	NA	NA	TRBJ2-3	TGTGCCAGCAGTTTAGGGCAAAACACAGATACGCAGTATTTT	CASSLGQNTDTQYF
TRBV7-8	TRBD1	NA	TRBJ1-2	TGTGCCAGCAGCCCTCGACAGGGGGCCAACTATGGCTACACCTTC	CASSPRQGANYGYTF
TRBV7-6	NA	NA	TRBJ1-1	TGTGCCAGCAGCCTACAGGGAGACACTGAAGCTTTCTTT	CASSLQGDTEAFF
TRBV11-2	NA	NA	TRBJ1-5	TGTGCCAGCAGCTTAGGAGCAGGGACTTTGGGCGATAGCAATCAGCCCCAGCATTTT	CASSLGAGTLGDSNQPQHF
TRBV21-1	NA	NA	TRBJ1-1	TGTGCCAGCAGCAAAAGGGGTAGAGGGAGGAGGAAGACTGAAGCTTTCTTT	CASSKRGRGRRKTEAFF
TRBV6-5	NA	NA	TRBJ2-3	TGTGCCAGCATTCTCTTTCCTAGCACAGATACGCAGTATTTT	CASILFPSTDTQYF
TRBV5-5	NA	NA	TRBJ2-7	TGTGCCAGCAGCTTGGATGGGGCGGGGACCTACGAGCAGTACTTC	CASSLDGAGTYEQYF
TRBV5-8	TRBD1	NA	TRBJ1-2	TGTGCCAGCAGCTTGGGCCGGGACAGGGGTTTTGGTGGCTACACCTTC	CASSLGRDRGFGGYTF
TRBV3-1/TRBV3-2	NA	NA	TRBJ2-7	TGTGCCAGCAGCCAAGGCAGGGACTCCTACGAGCAGTACTTC	CASSQGRDSYEQYF
TRBV18	NA	NA	TRBJ1-1	TGTGCCAGCTCTTTACAGGGTGGGGCTTTCTTT	CASSLQGGAFF
TRBV4-1	NA	NA	TRBJ1-3	TGCGCCAGCAGCCACCAGACAGGAGATTGGGACACCATATATTTT	CASSHQTGDWDTIYF
TRBV12-3/TRBV12-4	NA	NA	TRBJ1-1	TGTGCCAGCAGTTTATCCCGTTACACTGAAGCTTTCTTT	CASSLSRYTEAFF
TRBV30	NA	once	TRBJ1-5	TGTGCCTGGAGTGTTCAGGGGCACAATCAGCCCCAGCATTTT	CAWSVQGHNQPQHF
TRBV5-8	TRBD1	NA	TRBJ2-5	TGTGCCAGCAGCCCTAGTCCCGACAGGGGCGGGCATGATTTTGAGACCCAGTACTTC	CASSPSPDRGGHDFETQYF
TRBV7-3	TRBD1	NA	TRBJ1-2	TGTGCCAGCAGCCCCACAGGGGGGGATGGCTACACCTTC	CASSPTGGDGYTF
TRBV5-1	NA	NA	TRBJ2-7	TGCGCCAGCACTACCGGGGGACGGACAACCTACGAGCAGTACTTC	CASTTGGRTTYEQYF
TRBV5-1	NA	NA	TRBJ1-2	TGCGCCAGCAGCCAACAGGGTTATGGCTACACCTTC	CASSQQGYGYTF
TRBV7-3	NA	once	TRBJ2-5	TGTGCCAGCAGCTTCGGGGGTGGAGAGACCCAGTACTTC	CASSFGGGETQYF
TRBV7-3	NA	NA	TRBJ2-3	TGTGCCAGCAGCTTACAGGACTACACAGATACGCAGTATTTT	CASSLQDYTDTQYF
TRBV6-4	TRBD1	NA	TRBJ1-6	TGTGCCACGATCAGGGGGCATGGGGTAAATTCACCCCTCCACTTT	CATIRGHGVNSPLHF
TRBV5-1	TRBD1	NA	TRBJ2-1	TGCGCCAGCAGCTTGGGAGGACAGGGGTACAATGAGCAGTTCTTC	CASSLGGQGYNEQFF
TRBV3-1/TRBV3-2	NA	NA	TRBJ1-4	TGTGCCAGCAGCCAAGTCCAGGGAGGAGAAAAACTGTTTTTT	CASSQVQGGEKLFF
TRBV27	TRBD2	NA	TRBJ2-5	TGTGCCAGCAGTTTCCTCGGAGCGGGGGAAGAGACCCAGTACTTC	CASSFLGAGEETQYF
TRBV3-1/TRBV3-2	TRBD2	NA	TRBJ2-1	TGTGCCAGCAGCCAAGCTCGCGGGAGGGGTGCTGAGCAGTTCTTC	CASSQARGRGAEQFF
TRBV5-6	NA	NA	TRBJ1-5	TGTGCCAGCAGCCGGGGGTTGGTTAGCCAGCCCCAGCATTTT	CASSRGLVSQPQHF
TRBV14	NA	NA	TRBJ1-1	TGTGCCAGCAGCCAAGTCACTCGGGGCACTGAAGCTTTCTTT	CASSQVTRGTEAFF
TRBV6-5	NA	NA	TRBJ1-4	TGTGCCAGCAGAACCGGGACATTAGAAAAACTGTTTTTT	CASRTGTLEKLFF
TRBV28	NA	few	TRBJ1-2	TGTGCCAGCAGTTTGCCCACAGGGAACTATGGCTACACCTTC	CASSLPTGNYGYTF
TRBV27	TRBD1	NA	TRBJ1-5	TGTGCCAGCAGTTTACGGGCGAGGGACAGGGGTAATCAGCCCCAGCATTTT	CASSLRARDRGNQPQHF
TRBV15	NA	few	TRBJ2-7	TGTGCCACCAGCAGAGATAGGGGGGAGCAGTACTTC	CATSRDRGEQYF
TRBV5-1	NA	few	TRBJ2-4	TGCGCCAGCAGCACAGACAGAAACATTCAGTACTTC	CASSTDRNIQYF
TRBV10-3	TRBD2	NA	TRBJ2-1	TGTGCCATCAGTGAGTCGAGTAGCGGGTCCGCCTGGCCAAACAATGAGCAGTTCTTC	CAISESSSGSAWPNNEQFF
TRBV19	TRBD1	NA	TRBJ2-5	TGTGCCAGTAGTCCCACGACAGGGGTGGAGACCCAGTACTTC	CASSPTTGVETQYF
TRBV7-8	NA	NA	TRBJ1-5	TGTGCCAGCAGCTTAGGCAGAAATCAGCCCCAGCATTTT	CASSLGRNQPQHF
TRBV6-5	NA	NA	TRBJ1-2	TGTGCCAGCAGGGCAGGGCCTGGGGCCCATGGCTACACCTTC	CASRAGPGAHGYTF
TRBV5-1	TRBD2	NA	TRBJ2-1	TGCGCCAGCAGCTTTCTAGCGGGGGTTTTCAATGAGCAGTTCTTC	CASSFLAGVFNEQFF
TRBV30	NA	once	TRBJ2-7	TGTGCCTGGGAACTAGTGGGGGGCTACGAGCAGTACTTC	CAWELVGGYEQYF
TRBV5-1	NA	NA	TRBJ2-6	TGCGCCAGCAGCTCTCGGTACTCTGGGGCCAACGTCCTGACTTTC	CASSSRYSGANVLTF